The 14 T cell receptor beta chains presented below share a single source sample, sequenced in a study of beta chain features in type 1 diabetes. Expressed TCRB transcripts were sequenced because the isolated RNA had all been reverse transcribed beforehand. Method: immunoSEQ multiplex PCR; TCRdb's copy keeps in-frame clones and lacks some. The sample lists 25,000 to 35,000 clones, 65% occurring once. No antigen has been identified for these receptors. Study conclusions and caveats: Type 1 diabetes patients had TCRB CDR3s that were shorter (moderately but significantly so) in all four CD4+ subsets.

The sample was Tregs from blood. The receptors come from a woman aged 25 to 39 with type 1 diabetes.

CDR3 sequence (DNA): TGTGCCAGCAGTTACCACGCGGGGGTCTACGAGCAGTACTTC. It translates to CASSYHAGVYEQYF. The chain links TRBV6-5 to TRBJ2-7, with TRBD2 identical over 7 bases. Germline assignment: CDR1 MNHEY and CDR2 SVGAGI. V lost 2 bases to trimming and J lost 3 bases; unmatched junction nucleotides: 4. CDR3 length: 14 amino acids.

This CDR3 reads CASSSQGVEQFF. CDR3 bases: TGCGCCAGCAGCTCGCAGGGGGTTGAGCAGTTCTTC. The chain links TRBV5-1 to TRBJ2-1, with 7 bases aligning to TRBD1. The CDR3 extends over 12 amino acids. V was clipped by 3 bases and J by 9 bases; unmatched bases: 3. Germline V gene lookup returns CDR1 SGHRS and CDR2 YFSETQ.

This chain connects TRBV5-1 to TRBJ2-1; D perhaps matches TRBD2 (7 bases). Trimming removed 4 bases at V and 4 bases at J, with 21 bases between. This CDR3 contains 17 residues. Germline CDR1 reads SGHRS; CDR2 reads YFSETQ. CDR3 sequence: CASSIPLQRDIYNEQFF. In nucleotides, the CDR3 is TGCGCCAGCAGCATCCCTCTCCAGCGGGACATTTACAATGAGCAGTTCTTC.

The rearrangement links TRBV6-5 to TRBJ1-2; 8 nucleotides match TRBD1. The ends lost 5 bases at V and 4 bases at J; junction bases unmatched: 9. CDR3 length: 15 residues. Germline CDR1 and CDR2: MNHEY and SVGAGI. DNA of the CDR3: TGTGCCAGCAGTGTCGGGACAGGACCAACCTATGGCTACACCTTC. Translating it yields CASSVGTGPTYGYTF.

The V and J genes are TRBV30 and TRBJ2-5, with unresolved D. Trimming pared 3 bases from V and 4 bases from J, leaving 9 bases between. The CDR3 consists of 12 residues. The germline V gene encodes CDR1 GTSNPN and CDR2 SVGIG (reference sequence). The CDR3 nucleotides are TGTGCCTGGAGAGGCGGTGGAGAGACCCAGTACTTC. It encodes CAWRGGGETQYF.

This chain links TRBV19 with TRBJ2-7, with D maybe TRBD1 (6 bases). There are 13 residues in the CDR3. The germline CDR1 and CDR2 sequences are LNHDA and SQIVND (reference sequence). V lost 3 bases and J lost 1, with 7 bases in between. The CDR3 sequence is CASSMRGSYEQYF. The DNA of the CDR3 is TGTGCCAGTAGTATGAGGGGGTCCTACGAGCAGTACTTC.

The chain couples TRBV18 to TRBJ2-3; no clear D gene. The CDR3 is 12 amino acids. The germline gives CDR1 KGHSH, CDR2 LQKENI. Trimming left V 0 bases short and J 6 bases short, with 4 bases between. CDR3 in DNA: TGTGCCAGCTCACCACCGAGGGATACGCAGTATTTT. It encodes CASSPPRDTQYF.

The gene calls are TRBV28 and TRBJ2-2; 10 nucleotides line up with TRBD2. The CDR3 has 15 amino acids. The J segment lost 4 bases and the V segment lost 3 bases, leaving 2 bases of the junction unmatched. Germline lookup yields CDR1 MDHEN and CDR2 SYDVKM. The CDR3 nucleotides are TGTGCCAGCAGTTTTCTAGCGGGAGTCACCGGGGAGCTGTTTTTT. It yields the protein CASSFLAGVTGELFF.

The chain has TRBV7-9 and TRBJ2-2; D possibly corresponds to TRBD1 (6 bases). The CDR3 has 14 residues. V was shortened by 3 bases and J by 6 bases, with 11 bases between the two germline ends. Germline V gene data show CDR1 as SEHNR and CDR2 as FQNEAQ (reference sequence). The CDR3 DNA sequence: TGTGCCAGCAGCTTCACAGGGATCGCCGGGGAGCTGTTTTTT. The encoded protein is CASSFTGIAGELFF.

The rearrangement links TRBV27 to TRBJ1-1; D unresolved. The CDR3 runs to 13 residues. In germline, CDR1 is MNHEY, CDR2 SMNVEV (reference sequence). V lost 3 bases and J 1 base, leaving 6 bases between the germline ends. The CDR3 here is CASSLRGNTEAFF. DNA of the CDR3: TGTGCCAGCAGTTTGCGGGGGAACACTGAAGCTTTCTTT.

This clone was seen only a few times. The chain carries TRBV4-1 and TRBJ2-3; TRBD2 matches at 8 bases. Losses at the gene ends were 2 bases for V and 4 bases for J; bases not matched to a gene: 5. CDR3 length: 15 residues. Germline values: CDR1 MGHRA, CDR2 YSYEKL. The CDR3 DNA sequence: TGCGCCAGCAGCCAAAGGACTAGCTCATCAGATACGCAGTATTTT. Translation: CASSQRTSSSDTQYF.

Only one count was recorded for this clone. The V gene is TRBV5-1, the J gene TRBJ2-2; possible D gene TRBD2, 5 bases. Germline CDR1 reads SGHRS; CDR2 reads YFSETQ. Deletions cut 1 base from V and 4 bases from J, with 14 bases between. The CDR3 consists of 16 residues. The CDR3 DNA sequence: TGCGCCAGCAGCTTGAGTATCGGGGTTAGCACCGGGGAGCTGTTTTTT. This translates into CASSLSIGVSTGELFF.

The chain combines TRBV5-1 with TRBJ1-1; 9 nucleotides match TRBD1. Per germline, CDR1 SGHRS and CDR2 YFSETQ. V was pared by 6 bases and J by 0 bases, with 6 bases of the junction left unmatched. The CDR3 sequence is 15 residues long. The CDR3 spells CASTDGTGLNTEAFF. The CDR3 region has the DNA TGCGCCAGCACGGATGGGACAGGGTTGAACACTGAAGCTTTCTTT.

This clone has a single count. The chain joins TRBV9 to TRBJ1-2, with 7 positions matching TRBD1. The V gene's germline CDR1 is SGDLS and CDR2 YYNGEE. This CDR3 is built from 14 residues. J was trimmed by 4 bases and V by 0 bases; bases with no gene match: 3. The DNA for the CDR3 is TGTGCCAGCAGCGTAGCTCCAGGGGGCTATGGCTACACCTTC. Translated: CASSVAPGGYGYTF.